This T cell receptor (beta chain) stems from a study of T cells in Graves' hyperthyroidism and ophthalmopathy. TCR beta CDR3 region amplification was performed from RNA transcripts. An initial round of RT-PCR targeting the TCR CDR3 relied on the HTBI primer set. One entry per CDR3 protein, called by TCRdb with MiXCR from the multiplex PCR reads. The sample lists some 440,000 distinct CDR3 sequences; more than 15% were seen once. Study conclusions and caveats: Peripheral blood also featured most of the thyroid clonotypes expanded above 0.001.

Trimming at V came to 2 bases and at J to 0 bases, leaving 6 bases not matched to a gene. This CDR3 region has 16 residues. Germline V gives CDR1 SGHKS, CDR2 YYEKEE (reference sequence). To note about this clonotype: The antigen remains undetermined.

Sequenced material: blood. The V and J genes are TRBV5-5 and TRBJ2-7, with 9 bases aligning to TRBD2. The clonotype comes from a woman between 18 and 29 years old with Graves' hyperthyroidism. The CDR3 region has the DNA TGTGCCAGCAGCTTAACGGCGGGAGGGCCCTCCTACGAGCAGTACTTC. Its translation: CASSLTAGGPSYEQYF.